Here is one TCR beta chain with its context. At least ten counts were recorded for this clonotype. Which antigen it targets is not known. No much larger clonotype is one base removed from it; base qualities were not supplied. This entry is derived from a study of human T cells and chemical hapten exposure (dated by TCRdb to about 2021). Notes on the research overall: For sensitization, 2% DPC in acetone was applied to an approximately 2 cm by approximately 2 cm area of upper inner arm skin. Weekly therapeutic DPC doses were additionally applied to the scalp of patients throughout the roughly 25-week study period. Patch testing on the upper back used Finn chambers containing 0.01% DPC, with scoring done after 6 days according to International Contact Dermatitis Research Group standards. Alopecia areata with under or over 50% scalp involvement, alopecia totalis and alopecia universalis were represented in the patient cohort, which was mostly female. Libraries were pooled for sequencing, and per-sample TCR yields varied mainly because of small differences in library volumes within the pool. This study followed changes in the peripheral blood TCR repertoire in vivo during primary and secondary sensitization of alopecia patients to the hapten diphenylcyclopropenone (DPC). Blood was sampled from patients pre-sensitization (week 0) and at 2, 6 and about 24 weeks after DPC sensitization. Roughly 30 alopecia patients provided blood for TCR sequencing at one to four time points (pre-sensitization, 2, 6 and 24 weeks).

Libraries were prepared through RACE. Sequencing instrument: NextSeq 500. During library preparation, unique molecular identifiers were attached to individual cDNA molecules so that TCRs could be counted quantitatively and reproducibly. For every blood RNA sample, sequencing covered both the TCR alpha and TCR beta chains. Processing in the source paper ran as follows. A median of roughly 98,000 TCRs per sample was observed, with a range of about 23,224 to 690,600. V, J and CDR3 annotation of the TCR reads was carried out using the Decombinator software suite. Every sample was subsampled to the same number of TCRs (28,000) for the PS versus PT1 abundance plots. TCRs were defined as expanded if absent before sensitization and observed at least eight times at the 2-week time point. TCRdb trimmed public reads at Q25 via fastp, called clones via MiXCR and kept in-frame beta chains. Every CDR3 protein is listed once, alongside the most common genes and DNA of its rows. TCRdb, not the authors, supplied the V and J calls. Recorded for this sample are more than 300,000 distinct CDR3 sequences; roughly 5% of them occurred a single time. The top ten constitute 2% to 3% of the sample.

What the study reported, not specific to this receptor: The number of PT1 expanded TCRs positively correlated with patch test score, significant at thresholds 8, 16 and 32 but not 4. The number of TCRs above 1 in 1000 frequency did not change with DPC sensitization; there was no evidence of global repertoire structure alterations. Alopecia, a presumed autoimmune disease, was present in all patients, so the immune response of the patients might differ from that of healthy individuals. Compared with pre-sensitization or healthy control sets, expanded TCRs formed significantly more large CDR3 similarity clusters, which is consistent with antigen-driven responses. After repeated subsampling, the strength of the expansion versus patch-test correlation and the threshold at which it became significant changed.

As encoded in the germline V gene, CDR1 is SGHTA while CDR2 is FQGNSA. Trimming takes 7 bases off V and 9 bases off J; junction bases not matched to a gene: 12. CDR3 length: 14 amino acids, cysteine to phenylalanine. The DNA shown is the 42-base CDR3, in frame from base 1. The intended sense of this specimen's time point label: pre-sensitization, week 0. The treatment or condition label here, explained by the study, means: therapeutic diphenylcyclopropenone sensitization with weekly scalp DPC. At every patch-test visit, the blood draw took place before the patch test was put on. Patients were considered eligible if aged 18 to 70, diagnosed with alopecia and deemed suitable for DPC therapy, and patients were excluded if pregnant. Total RNA was extracted from unfractionated whole blood that had been collected in Tempus Blood RNA tubes.

The origin of this receptor is a woman between 50 and 59 years old with alopecia areata. Some clones in this sample may be carry-over from other donors' samples. The chain links TRBV7-2 with TRBJ2-5, with 9 middle bases fitting TRBD1. Sequences were derived from whole blood, sampled in connection with sensitization to the hapten diphenylcyclopropenone (DPC). The DNA sequence is as follows: TGTGCCAGCACCCAACAGGGGGCCGGGTGGGCCCAGTACTTC. Protein translation: CASTQQGAGWAQYF. The CDR3 plus the reference TRBV7-2 and TRBJ2-5 genes for the other parts give the full variable domain: GAGVSQSPSNKVTEKGKDVELRCDPISGHTALYWYRQSLGQGLEFLIYFQGNSAPDKSGLPSDRFSAERTGGSVSTLTIQRTQQEDSAVYLCASTQQGAGWAQYFGPGTRLLVL.